This TCR beta chain was captured by sequencing in a study of shared clonotypes between healthy human individuals. Study-level findings and limits: Represented diversity, genetic and exposure-history alike, was limited by few donors. The authors sampled blood alone, and tissue repertoires likely differ. Rarefaction demonstrated incomplete sorted-subset sequencing despite large depth.

V was pared by 0 bases and J by 2 bases, with 7 bases between. Germline CDR1 is GTSNPN and CDR2 is SVGIG (reference sequence). This CDR3 is 13 amino acids long. This clone was recorded only once. The target antigen is unknown. The same CDR3 also results from other DNA sequences found in this sample. In the authors' workflow: Junction-only sequences without quality scores were provided by ImmunoSEQ, so filtering was different. This table comes from immunoSEQ multiplex PCR, and its TCRdb copy is limited to in-frame clones, with some not included. V and J calls plus clone size are reproduced from that table; the DNA served to infer D and trimming. The sample holds 2 million to 2.5 million clones, just over 90% seen once.

The sequenced sample was naive CD4+ T cells from PBMCs. The subset denotes: CD45RA+ positively selected. This receptor was obtained from a man aged 18 to 29 in good health. Some clones in this sample may be carry-over from other donors' samples. This sequence joins TRBV30 and TRBJ2-5, with a weak D call TRBD2 (6 bases). The CDR3 nucleotides are TGTGCCTGGAGTGTGGGAGGACAAGAGACCCAGTACTTC. Its protein is CAWSVGGQETQYF.